In its sample, the clone carrying this T cell receptor (beta chain) was seen a few times. Antigen: not known. V was trimmed by 4 bases and J by 8 bases, leaving 21 bases between them. The CDR3 covers 15 residues. Germline CDR1 is SGHRS and CDR2 is YFSETQ. TCRdb re-derived calls from the RACE reads in MiXCR, one entry per CDR3 protein. The data show 80,000 to 100,000 distinct CDR3 sequences, with nearly 10% seen just once and approximately 3.9% held by the top ten. Noted time point: pre-sensitization, week 0. The treatment is: therapeutic diphenylcyclopropenone sensitization with weekly scalp DPC. The sample belongs to a study of human T cells and chemical hapten exposure. Study summary: Subjects had 2% DPC placed on about 2 cm by about 2 cm of upper inner arm skin for sensitization. Weekly diphenylcyclopropenone doses were given to patients' scalps across the approximately 26-week study.

The study, taken as a whole, reports: Compared to controls, expanded TCRs made significantly more large clusters of similar CDR3s. TCRs at a frequency above 1 in 1000 stayed unchanged with DPC sensitization.

The genes are TRBV5-1 and TRBJ1-1, with D tentatively TRBD1 (6 bases). The TCR sequence derives from a middle-aged woman with alopecia areata. Some clones in this sample may be carry-over from other donors' samples. Source: whole blood, taken in connection with sensitization to the hapten diphenylcyclopropenone (DPC). CDR3 coding DNA: TGCGCCAGCAGCCCCCGGGGGGGGCAGGTCGGGGAAGCTTTCTTT. Its translation is CASSPRGGQVGEAFF.